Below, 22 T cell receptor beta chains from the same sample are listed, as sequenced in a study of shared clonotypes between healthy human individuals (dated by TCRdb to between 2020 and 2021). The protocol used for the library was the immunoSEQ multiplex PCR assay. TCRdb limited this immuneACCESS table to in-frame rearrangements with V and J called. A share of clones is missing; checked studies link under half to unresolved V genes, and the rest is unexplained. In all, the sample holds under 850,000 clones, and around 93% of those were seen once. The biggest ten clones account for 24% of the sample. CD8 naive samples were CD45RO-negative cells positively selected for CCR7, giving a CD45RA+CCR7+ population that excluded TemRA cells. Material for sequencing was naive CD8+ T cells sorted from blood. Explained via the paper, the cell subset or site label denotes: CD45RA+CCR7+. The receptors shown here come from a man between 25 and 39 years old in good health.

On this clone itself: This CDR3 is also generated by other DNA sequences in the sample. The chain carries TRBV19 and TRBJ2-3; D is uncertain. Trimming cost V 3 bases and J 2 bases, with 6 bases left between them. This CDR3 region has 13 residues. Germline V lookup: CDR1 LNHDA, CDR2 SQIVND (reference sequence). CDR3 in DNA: TGTGCCAGTAGTATGACTTCCACAGATACGCAGTATTTT. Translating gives CASSMTSTDTQYF.

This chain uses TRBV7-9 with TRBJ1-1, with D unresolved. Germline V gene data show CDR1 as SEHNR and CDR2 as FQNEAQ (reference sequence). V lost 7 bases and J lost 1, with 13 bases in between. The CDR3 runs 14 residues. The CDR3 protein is CASTKMDPNTEAFF. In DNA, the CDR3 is TGTGCCAGCACGAAGATGGATCCGAACACTGAAGCTTTCTTT. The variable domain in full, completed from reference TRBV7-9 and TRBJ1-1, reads DTGVSQNPRHKITKRGQNVTFRCDPISEHNRLYWYRQTLGQGPEFLTYFQNEAQLEKSRLLSDRFSAERPKGSFSTLEIQRTEQGDSAMYLCASTKMDPNTEAFFGQGTRLTVV.

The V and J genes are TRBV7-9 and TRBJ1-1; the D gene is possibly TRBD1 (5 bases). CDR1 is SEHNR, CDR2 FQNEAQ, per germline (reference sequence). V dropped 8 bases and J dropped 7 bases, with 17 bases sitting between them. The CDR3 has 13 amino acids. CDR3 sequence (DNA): TGTGCCAGCGGCCATAAGGGGATCTTTGAAGCTTTCTTT. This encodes CASGHKGIFEAFF.

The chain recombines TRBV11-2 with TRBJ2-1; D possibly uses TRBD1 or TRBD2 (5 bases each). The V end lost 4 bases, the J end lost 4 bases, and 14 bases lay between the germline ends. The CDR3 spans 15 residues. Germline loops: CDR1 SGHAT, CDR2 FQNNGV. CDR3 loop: CASSSGQWRYNEQFF. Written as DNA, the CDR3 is TGTGCCAGCAGCTCGGGGCAATGGCGGTACAATGAGCAGTTCTTC.

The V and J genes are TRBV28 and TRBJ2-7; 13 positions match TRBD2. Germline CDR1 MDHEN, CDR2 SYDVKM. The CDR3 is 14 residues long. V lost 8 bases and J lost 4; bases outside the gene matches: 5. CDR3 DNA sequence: TGTGCCAGCTCCACGGGACTAGCGGGATACGAGCAGTACTTC. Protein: CASSTGLAGYEQYF.

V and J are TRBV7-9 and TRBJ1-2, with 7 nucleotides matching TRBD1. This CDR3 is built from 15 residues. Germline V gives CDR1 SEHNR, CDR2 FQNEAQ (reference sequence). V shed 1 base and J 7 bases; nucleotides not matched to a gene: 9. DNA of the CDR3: TGTGCCAGCAGCTTAGAAGAGGGGGCGAGATCTGGCTACACCTTC. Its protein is CASSLEEGARSGYTF.

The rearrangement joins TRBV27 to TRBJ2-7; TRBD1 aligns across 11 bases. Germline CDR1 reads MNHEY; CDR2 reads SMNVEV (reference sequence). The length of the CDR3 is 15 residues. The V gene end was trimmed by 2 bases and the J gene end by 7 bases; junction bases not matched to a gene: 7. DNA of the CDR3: TGTGCCAGCAGTTTAACGGGACAGGGGGAACGGGAGCAGTACTTC. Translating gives CASSLTGQGEREQYF.

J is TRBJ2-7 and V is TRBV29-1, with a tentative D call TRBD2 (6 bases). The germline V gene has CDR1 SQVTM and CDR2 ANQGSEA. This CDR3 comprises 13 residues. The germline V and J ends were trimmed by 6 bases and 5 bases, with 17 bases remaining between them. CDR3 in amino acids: CSVLSGSENEQYF. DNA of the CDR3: TGCAGCGTACTTTCCGGGAGTGAAAACGAGCAGTACTTC.

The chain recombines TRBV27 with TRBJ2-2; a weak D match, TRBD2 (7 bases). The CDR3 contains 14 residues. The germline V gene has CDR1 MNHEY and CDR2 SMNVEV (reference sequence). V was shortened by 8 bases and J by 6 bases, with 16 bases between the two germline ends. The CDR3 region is CASGPGGPSGELFF. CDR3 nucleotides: TGTGCCAGCGGACCCGGGGGGCCCTCCGGGGAGCTGTTTTTT.

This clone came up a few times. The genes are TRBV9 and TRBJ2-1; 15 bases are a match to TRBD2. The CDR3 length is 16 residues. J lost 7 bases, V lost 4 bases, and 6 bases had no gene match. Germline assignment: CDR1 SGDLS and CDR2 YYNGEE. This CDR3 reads CASSNQGTSGRNEQFF. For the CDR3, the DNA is TGTGCCAGCAGCAATCAGGGGACTAGCGGGAGGAATGAGCAGTTCTTC.

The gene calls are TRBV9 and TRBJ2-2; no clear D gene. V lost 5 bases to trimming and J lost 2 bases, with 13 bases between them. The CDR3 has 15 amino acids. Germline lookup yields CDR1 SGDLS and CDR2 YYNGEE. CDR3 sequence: CASSDQFINTGELFF. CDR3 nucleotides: TGTGCCAGCAGTGACCAGTTTATTAACACCGGGGAGCTGTTTTTT.

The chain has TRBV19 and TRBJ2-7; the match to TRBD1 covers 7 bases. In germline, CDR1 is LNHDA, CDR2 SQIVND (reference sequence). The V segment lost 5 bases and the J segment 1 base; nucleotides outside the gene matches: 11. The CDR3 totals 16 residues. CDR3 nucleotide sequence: TGTGCCAGTAGTTCACGCGAGGGACAGTCTTCCTACGAGCAGTACTTC. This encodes CASSSREGQSSYEQYF.

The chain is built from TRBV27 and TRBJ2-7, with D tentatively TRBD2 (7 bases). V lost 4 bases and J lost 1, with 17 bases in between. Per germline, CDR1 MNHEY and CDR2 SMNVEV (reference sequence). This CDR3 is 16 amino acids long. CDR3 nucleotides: TGTGCCAGCAGTTACCGGCGGGGGCTAATTTCCTACGAGCAGTACTTC. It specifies CASSYRRGLISYEQYF.

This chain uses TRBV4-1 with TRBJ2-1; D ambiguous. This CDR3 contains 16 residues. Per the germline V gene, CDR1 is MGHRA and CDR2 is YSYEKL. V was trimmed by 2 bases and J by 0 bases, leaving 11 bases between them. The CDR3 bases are TGCGCCAGCAGCCAAAGGATACTGAGCTCCTACAATGAGCAGTTCTTC. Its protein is CASSQRILSSYNEQFF.

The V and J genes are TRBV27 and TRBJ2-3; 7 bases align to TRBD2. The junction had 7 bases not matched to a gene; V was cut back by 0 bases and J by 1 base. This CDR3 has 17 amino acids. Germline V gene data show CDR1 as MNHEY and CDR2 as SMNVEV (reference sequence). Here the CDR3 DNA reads TGTGCCAGCAGTTTATCGGCGAGCGGGATGCGCACAGATACGCAGTATTTT. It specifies CASSLSASGMRTDTQYF.

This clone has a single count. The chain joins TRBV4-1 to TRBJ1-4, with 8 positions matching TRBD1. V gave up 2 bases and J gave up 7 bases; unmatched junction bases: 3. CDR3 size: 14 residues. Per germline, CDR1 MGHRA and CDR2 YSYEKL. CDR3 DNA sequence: TGCGCCAGCAGCCAATTCGGGACAGGTGAAAAACTGTTTTTT. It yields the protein CASSQFGTGEKLFF.

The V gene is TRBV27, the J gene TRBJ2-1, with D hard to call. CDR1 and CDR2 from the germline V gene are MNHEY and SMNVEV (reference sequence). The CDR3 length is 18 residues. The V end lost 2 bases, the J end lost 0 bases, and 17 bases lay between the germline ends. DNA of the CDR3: TGTGCCAGCAGTTTAATTGCCCTTACACGGCGCTCCTACAATGAGCAGTTCTTC. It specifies CASSLIALTRRSYNEQFF.

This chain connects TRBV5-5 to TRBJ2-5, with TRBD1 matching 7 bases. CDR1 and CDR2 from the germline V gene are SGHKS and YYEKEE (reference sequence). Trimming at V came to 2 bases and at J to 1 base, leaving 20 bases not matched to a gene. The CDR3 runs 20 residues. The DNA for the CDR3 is TGTGCCAGCAGCTTCGGACAGGTCCCTCTCATGAGTTTGGTCCAAGAGACCCAGTACTTC. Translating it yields CASSFGQVPLMSLVQETQYF.

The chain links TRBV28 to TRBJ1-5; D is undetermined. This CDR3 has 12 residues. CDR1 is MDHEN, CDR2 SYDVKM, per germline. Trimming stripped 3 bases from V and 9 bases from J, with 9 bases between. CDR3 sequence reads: CASSFFGRPQHF. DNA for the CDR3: TGTGCCAGCAGTTTTTTCGGACGGCCCCAGCATTTT.

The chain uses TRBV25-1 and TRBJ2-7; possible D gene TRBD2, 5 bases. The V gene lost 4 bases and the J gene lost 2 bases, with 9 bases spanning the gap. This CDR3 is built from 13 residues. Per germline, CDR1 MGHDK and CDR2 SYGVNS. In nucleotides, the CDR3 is TGTGCCAGCAGTGCCGGGATCCCCTACGAGCAGTACTTC. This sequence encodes CASSAGIPYEQYF.

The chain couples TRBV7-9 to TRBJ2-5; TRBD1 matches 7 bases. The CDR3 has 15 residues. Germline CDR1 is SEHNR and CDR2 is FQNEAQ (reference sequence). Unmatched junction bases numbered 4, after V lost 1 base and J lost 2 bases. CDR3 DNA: TGTGCCAGCAGCTTAGGCCGGACAGGTCAAGAGACCCAGTACTTC. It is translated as CASSLGRTGQETQYF.

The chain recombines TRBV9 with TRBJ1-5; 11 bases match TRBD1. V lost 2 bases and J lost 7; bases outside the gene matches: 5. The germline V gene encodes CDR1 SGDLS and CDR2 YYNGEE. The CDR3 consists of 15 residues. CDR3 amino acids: CASSVSGTGGQPQHF. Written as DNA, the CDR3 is TGTGCCAGCAGCGTCTCCGGGACAGGGGGACAGCCCCAGCATTTT.